The entry below describes one T cell receptor (beta chain). Its specificity is not known. These data belong to a study of T cells after yellow fever vaccination. Overall study results and limits: Clonotypes appearing in both CD4 and CD8 compartments existed, and their share was small. Repertoires sorted by FACS could include abundant clonotypes that are contaminants from the bulk population. Reappearance after the booster was seen for most primary-vaccination clones, at 95% to 97% CD4 and 70% to 90% CD8.

5'RACE template switching generated TCR cDNA, adding a universal primer site and UMIs. From the 5' RACE reads, TCRdb called clonotypes with MiXCR, one entry per CDR3 protein. The sample consists of some 560,000 distinct CDR3 sequences, around 17% of them appearing once. The CDR3 covers 12 residues. V was cut by 5 bases and J by 7 bases, with 14 bases left in between. The germline V gene encodes CDR1 DFQATT and CDR2 SNEGSKA (reference sequence). This material consisted of PBMCs, taken 4 to 5 days after the first yellow fever vaccination. V gene TRBV20-1 combines with J gene TRBJ1-2; maybe TRBD1 (5 bases). The source is a man between 18 and 35 years old who received the YFV17D yellow fever vaccine. The CDR3 region is CSAPLAGLGYTF. CDR3 sequence (DNA): TGCAGTGCTCCTCTTGCGGGGCTTGGCTACACCTTC.